This T cell receptor (beta chain) was captured in a study of long-term antiretroviral therapy in people with HIV. Running of the v3.0 immunoSEQ assay took place at survey level. Sequencing was performed with immunoSEQ multiplex PCR; in TCRdb, only in-frame clones are kept and a portion is missing. The repertoire holds about 28,000 clones, with around 93% as singletons. The CDR3 covers 15 residues. Trimming left V 3 bases short and J 0 bases short, with 8 bases between. Germline-derived CDR1 and CDR2 are SNHLY and FYNNEI. Here the sequenced sample was unsorted PBMCs, taken 5.3 years after starting antiretroviral therapy. The receptor comes from a man in his fifties or sixties with HIV. This chain links TRBV2 with TRBJ2-2; D ambiguous. The CDR3 DNA is TGTGCCAGCAGTGATTGGGGTGCGAACACCGGGGAGCTGTTTTTT. Its protein product is CASSDWGANTGELFF.